This is a list of T cell receptor beta chains from one sample in a study of shared clonotypes between healthy human individuals. The method was immunoSEQ multiplex PCR; TCRdb's version includes in-frame clones alone and lacks a portion of them. The repertoire includes hundreds of thousands of clones, nearly 97% of them detected once, and around 0.097% sits in the top ten. Sequenced input: naive CD8+ T cells sorted from blood. The receptors come from a woman in her thirties in good health. CDR3s include the opening cysteine and the closing phenylalanine or tryptophan. Each record gives: clone size, D gene, J gene, V gene, CDR3 DNA, CDR3 protein. A D gene is named only where the DNA matches it firmly. The size entry is marked missing in some rows and otherwise reads once, few, many or a size class.

clone size: few; D gene: NA; J gene: TRBJ2-7; V gene: TRBV19; CDR3 DNA: TGTGCCAGTAGTATAGGGATAGCCTACGAGCAGTACTTC; CDR3 protein: CASSIGIAYEQYF
clone size: NA; D gene: NA; J gene: TRBJ2-7; V gene: TRBV19; CDR3 DNA: TGTGCCAGTAGTCTTGGACAGAGGGAGTACTTC; CDR3 protein: CASSLGQREYF
clone size: once; D gene: NA; J gene: TRBJ2-5; V gene: TRBV5-1; CDR3 DNA: TGCGCCAGCAGCTTACGCGACGCTACCCAAGAGACCCAGTACTTC; CDR3 protein: CASSLRDATQETQYF
clone size: NA; D gene: TRBD2; J gene: TRBJ2-3; V gene: TRBV28; CDR3 DNA: TGTGCCAGCAGTTCTCCCGCCGGGGATAGCGGGGGCACAGATACGCAGTATTTT; CDR3 protein: CASSSPAGDSGGTDTQYF
clone size: NA; D gene: NA; J gene: TRBJ2-1; V gene: TRBV29-1; CDR3 DNA: TGCAGCGTTTGGGCAGGAGGTGGTGAGCAGTTCTTC; CDR3 protein: CSVWAGGGEQFF
clone size: NA; D gene: TRBD1; J gene: TRBJ2-3; V gene: TRBV9; CDR3 DNA: TGTGCCAGCAGCCCTGGGACAGGGGGCCCCGGTTGGACAGATACGCAGTATTTT; CDR3 protein: CASSPGTGGPGWTDTQYF
clone size: NA; D gene: TRBD1; J gene: TRBJ1-1; V gene: TRBV2; CDR3 DNA: TGTGCCAGCAGGACAGGGATTGGGACTGAAGCTTTCTTT; CDR3 protein: CASRTGIGTEAFF
clone size: NA; D gene: NA; J gene: TRBJ2-7; V gene: TRBV27; CDR3 DNA: TGTGCCAGCAGTTTATCTGGCGCGAGCTCCTACGAGCAGTACTTC; CDR3 protein: CASSLSGASSYEQYF
clone size: NA; D gene: NA; J gene: TRBJ2-7; V gene: TRBV15; CDR3 DNA: TGTGCCACCAGCAGAGATAGTTACACCTCCTACGAGCAGTACTTC; CDR3 protein: CATSRDSYTSYEQYF
clone size: NA; D gene: NA; J gene: TRBJ1-3; V gene: TRBV29-1; CDR3 DNA: TGCAGCGTTGCCCCGCACAGTAGCTCTGGAAACACCATATATTTT; CDR3 protein: CSVAPHSSSGNTIYF
clone size: NA; D gene: NA; J gene: TRBJ2-5; V gene: TRBV10-3; CDR3 DNA: TGTGCCATCAGTGAGTCGAAATTTCCCGGGACGGCCCAAGAGACCCAGTACTTC; CDR3 protein: CAISESKFPGTAQETQYF
clone size: NA; D gene: NA; J gene: TRBJ2-7; V gene: TRBV16; CDR3 DNA: TGTGCCAGCAGCAACTCCTACGAGCAGTACTTC; CDR3 protein: CASSNSYEQYF
clone size: NA; D gene: NA; J gene: TRBJ2-1; V gene: TRBV9; CDR3 DNA: TGTGCCAGCAGCCCAGGGGGACTGCCTAACAATGAGCAGTTCTTC; CDR3 protein: CASSPGGLPNNEQFF
clone size: NA; D gene: NA; J gene: TRBJ1-1; V gene: TRBV2; CDR3 DNA: TGCGCCCTACAGGGAATGAACACTGAAGCTTTCTTT; CDR3 protein: CALQGMNTEAFF
clone size: NA; D gene: NA; J gene: TRBJ2-3; V gene: TRBV6-5; CDR3 DNA: TGTGCCAGCAGTTGGATGGCATCAGATACGCAGTATTTT; CDR3 protein: CASSWMASDTQYF
clone size: NA; D gene: TRBD2; J gene: TRBJ2-2; V gene: TRBV14; CDR3 DNA: TGTGCCAGCAGCCGTCTAGCGGGAGGTTGGTCCGGGGAGCTGTTTTTT; CDR3 protein: CASSRLAGGWSGELFF
clone size: NA; D gene: NA; J gene: TRBJ1-6; V gene: TRBV11-2; CDR3 DNA: TGTGCCAGCAGCTTAGCTACAGCCGGGTCACCCCTCCACTTT; CDR3 protein: CASSLATAGSPLHF
clone size: NA; D gene: NA; J gene: TRBJ1-6; V gene: TRBV27; CDR3 DNA: TGTGCCAGCAGTTTAGCGGGATTTGGTAATTCACCCCTCCACTTT; CDR3 protein: CASSLAGFGNSPLHF
clone size: once; D gene: NA; J gene: TRBJ1-4; V gene: TRBV25-1; CDR3 DNA: TGTGCCAGCAGGGTGGCGAATGAAAAACTGTTTTTT; CDR3 protein: CASRVANEKLFF
clone size: NA; D gene: NA; J gene: TRBJ1-5; V gene: TRBV28; CDR3 DNA: TGTGCCAGCAGTACCGTCGGGACTTCATGGGGCCTAAGCAATCAGCCCCAGCATTTT; CDR3 protein: CASSTVGTSWGLSNQPQHF
clone size: once; D gene: NA; J gene: TRBJ1-4; V gene: TRBV7-6; CDR3 DNA: TGTGCCAGCAGCTTAAGCGACGGCGGCCACCTGTTTTTT; CDR3 protein: CASSLSDGGHLFF
clone size: NA; D gene: NA; J gene: TRBJ2-3; V gene: TRBV13; CDR3 DNA: TGTGCCAGCAGCTTAGATGTAGGCAGAGGCACAGATACGCAGTATTTT; CDR3 protein: CASSLDVGRGTDTQYF
clone size: NA; D gene: TRBD2; J gene: TRBJ2-7; V gene: TRBV5-1; CDR3 DNA: TGCGCCAGCAGCTTGGATCTGACTAGCGGTTACGAGCAGTACTTC; CDR3 protein: CASSLDLTSGYEQYF
clone size: NA; D gene: TRBD2; J gene: TRBJ2-1; V gene: TRBV27; CDR3 DNA: TGTGCCAGCAGTACCCTCCCCCCCGGGAGGAATGAGCAGTTCTTC; CDR3 protein: CASSTLPPGRNEQFF
clone size: NA; D gene: NA; J gene: TRBJ2-7; V gene: TRBV5-1; CDR3 DNA: TGCGCCAGCAGCCCGGTCGGAACCTACGAGCAGTACTTC; CDR3 protein: CASSPVGTYEQYF
clone size: NA; D gene: NA; J gene: TRBJ1-5; V gene: TRBV4-1; CDR3 DNA: TGCGCCAGCAGCCCTTGGCGGGGTCAACCCCAGCATTTT; CDR3 protein: CASSPWRGQPQHF
clone size: NA; D gene: NA; J gene: TRBJ1-5; V gene: TRBV5-8; CDR3 DNA: TGTGCCAGCAGCTTTGAGAGGGCATCACGCAATCAGCCCCAGCATTTT; CDR3 protein: CASSFERASRNQPQHF
clone size: NA; D gene: NA; J gene: TRBJ2-7; V gene: TRBV21-1; CDR3 DNA: TGTGCCAGCAGCACGGCCGAGCAGTACTTC; CDR3 protein: CASSTAEQYF
clone size: NA; D gene: TRBD2; J gene: TRBJ2-7; V gene: TRBV28; CDR3 DNA: TGTGCCAGCAGTGGCTCCGGGACTAGCGGGAGGGCCCACTACTACGAGCAGTACTTC; CDR3 protein: CASSGSGTSGRAHYYEQYF
clone size: NA; D gene: TRBD2; J gene: TRBJ2-3; V gene: TRBV7-8; CDR3 DNA: TGTGCCAGCAGCTTAGCCGGACTAGATACAGATACGCAGTATTTT; CDR3 protein: CASSLAGLDTDTQYF
clone size: NA; D gene: NA; J gene: TRBJ2-7; V gene: TRBV5-1; CDR3 DNA: TGCGCCAGCCGAAGTAGGGGCTCCTACGAGCAGTACTTC; CDR3 protein: CASRSRGSYEQYF
clone size: NA; D gene: NA; J gene: TRBJ2-3; V gene: TRBV5-1; CDR3 DNA: TGCGCCAGCAGCCAAAGCTTAGCTGATATGGGGTATTTT; CDR3 protein: CASSQSLADMGYF
clone size: NA; D gene: NA; J gene: TRBJ2-3; V gene: TRBV13; CDR3 DNA: TGTGCCACCACCGGAGGGCCCGCAGATACGCAGTATTTT; CDR3 protein: CATTGGPADTQYF
clone size: NA; D gene: NA; J gene: TRBJ1-4; V gene: TRBV7-9; CDR3 DNA: TGTGCCAGCAGTGCACCCTCGAGTCAAGCAACTAATGAAAAACTGTTTTTT; CDR3 protein: CASSAPSSQATNEKLFF
clone size: NA; D gene: NA; J gene: TRBJ2-7; V gene: TRBV2; CDR3 DNA: TGTGCCAGCAAAGGGGAGTCCTTCTACGAGCAGTACTTC; CDR3 protein: CASKGESFYEQYF
clone size: NA; D gene: NA; J gene: TRBJ2-2; V gene: TRBV19; CDR3 DNA: TGTGCCAGTAGTATAGAGGGTACCGGGGAGCTGTTTTTT; CDR3 protein: CASSIEGTGELFF
clone size: NA; D gene: TRBD2; J gene: TRBJ2-1; V gene: TRBV29-1; CDR3 DNA: TGCAGCGTTATCAGCGGGAGACAAAATGAGCAGTTCTTC; CDR3 protein: CSVISGRQNEQFF
clone size: NA; D gene: NA; J gene: TRBJ2-7; V gene: TRBV6-1; CDR3 DNA: TGTGCCAGCAGTGAAGCTTGGGCAGGGGGGTGGTACGAGCAGTACTTC; CDR3 protein: CASSEAWAGGWYEQYF
clone size: NA; D gene: TRBD2; J gene: TRBJ2-2; V gene: TRBV7-9; CDR3 DNA: TGTGCCAGCAGCCTATCTCCTTCGGGACTAGCGTACACCGGGGAGCTGTTTTTT; CDR3 protein: CASSLSPSGLAYTGELFF
clone size: NA; D gene: TRBD1; J gene: TRBJ2-5; V gene: TRBV28; CDR3 DNA: TGTGCCAGCAGTCTGACAGGGGGTAAGGGGACCCAGTACTTC; CDR3 protein: CASSLTGGKGTQYF
clone size: NA; D gene: NA; J gene: TRBJ2-1; V gene: TRBV19; CDR3 DNA: TGTGCCAGTAGTCTGATAACCTACAATGAGCAGTTCTTC; CDR3 protein: CASSLITYNEQFF
clone size: NA; D gene: NA; J gene: TRBJ2-2; V gene: TRBV19; CDR3 DNA: TGTGCCAGTAGGAACAGAGGGAACGGGGAGCTGTTTTTT; CDR3 protein: CASRNRGNGELFF
clone size: NA; D gene: TRBD2; J gene: TRBJ2-1; V gene: TRBV4-1; CDR3 DNA: TGCGCCAGCAGCCGAGGACTAGCGGCAAGCTCCTACAATGAGCAGTTCTTC; CDR3 protein: CASSRGLAASSYNEQFF
clone size: few; D gene: NA; J gene: TRBJ2-5; V gene: TRBV5-6; CDR3 DNA: TGTGCCAGCAGCTTTGGAGAGACCCAGTACTTC; CDR3 protein: CASSFGETQYF
clone size: NA; D gene: TRBD2; J gene: TRBJ2-5; V gene: TRBV29-1; CDR3 DNA: TGCAGCGGCGTGGGGGGGGTTCAAGAGACCCAGTACTTC; CDR3 protein: CSGVGGVQETQYF
clone size: NA; D gene: TRBD2; J gene: TRBJ2-7; V gene: TRBV9; CDR3 DNA: TGTGCCAGCAGCGCGGGTCCCGGGACTAGCAGGTACGAGCAGTACTTC; CDR3 protein: CASSAGPGTSRYEQYF
clone size: NA; D gene: NA; J gene: TRBJ2-4; V gene: TRBV6-1; CDR3 DNA: TGTGCCAGCAGTGATGGCGGGATAGACATTCAGTACTTC; CDR3 protein: CASSDGGIDIQYF
clone size: once; D gene: TRBD1; J gene: TRBJ1-1; V gene: TRBV30; CDR3 DNA: TGTGCCTGGAGTGTAGGACAGGGGGACACTGAAGCTTTCTTT; CDR3 protein: CAWSVGQGDTEAFF
clone size: NA; D gene: NA; J gene: TRBJ2-1; V gene: TRBV2; CDR3 DNA: TGTGCCAGCAGGTACTACAATGAGCAGTTCTTC; CDR3 protein: CASRYYNEQFF
clone size: NA; D gene: NA; J gene: TRBJ2-5; V gene: TRBV2; CDR3 DNA: TGTGCCAGCAGTGGCTCGCCGGGGGAGACCCAGTACTTC; CDR3 protein: CASSGSPGETQYF
clone size: NA; D gene: NA; J gene: TRBJ2-1; V gene: TRBV7-9; CDR3 DNA: TGTGCCAGCAGCTCCAAACGGGACGCCAAAGGTGAGCAGTTCTTC; CDR3 protein: CASSSKRDAKGEQFF